A single sample is the source of the 23 T cell receptor beta chains below, sequenced in a study of blood T cell repertoires in COVID-19. Assay: immunoSEQ multiplex PCR; the TCRdb copy retains only in-frame clones and omits some. The sample records more than 95,000 clones, 88% being singletons. The sample taken for sequencing was peripheral blood. The receptors were gathered from a human donor in a cohort sampled during active COVID-19.

The chain combines TRBV7-9 with TRBJ2-5; 9 nucleotides agree with TRBD2. There are 15 residues in the CDR3. Trimming at V came to 4 bases and at J to 5 bases, leaving 8 bases not matched to a gene. CDR1 and CDR2 (germline): SEHNR, FQNEAQ (reference sequence). DNA for the CDR3: TGTGCCAGCAGCTGGGGCCTAGCGGGATTTGAGACCCAGTACTTC. Translating gives CASSWGLAGFETQYF.

A word on this clone: The junction departs from germline at one end; a sequencing error may be responsible. The chain joins TRBV5-6 to TRBJ2-7, with 10 bases identical to TRBD1. Germline V gives CDR1 SGHDT, CDR2 YYEEEE. This CDR3 contains 14 residues. CDR3 protein: CASRLGTGEREQYF. In nucleotides, the CDR3 is TGTGCCAGCAGATTGGGGACAGGGGAAAGAGAGCAGTACTTC.

V gene TRBV3-1 (or the pseudogene TRBV3-2) combines with J gene TRBJ2-7, with 7 nucleotides matching TRBD2. The CDR3 length is 17 residues. J was trimmed by 0 bases and V by 4 bases; bases with no gene match: 12. Germline V gives CDR1 LGHDT, CDR2 YNNKEL (reference sequence). The CDR3 here is CASSPRYSGVSSYEQYF. The CDR3, as DNA: TGTGCCAGCAGCCCCCGGTACAGCGGGGTTAGCTCCTACGAGCAGTACTTC.

As to this clone: Its ends do not fully match the called genes, so a read error is possible. This rearrangement joins TRBV6-6 to TRBJ2-7; TRBD1 might be the D (6 bases). Germline CDR1 MNHNY, CDR2 SVGAGI (reference sequence). The CDR3 runs to 13 residues. CDR3 region: CASSYSSWDIGLF. CDR3 bases: TGTGCCAGCAGTTACTCGTCATGGGACATCGGCCTCTTC.

This clone has more than one count but fewer than ten. Written as DNA, the CDR3 is TGTGCCAGCAGTGAGACGGGACAGCTAGGGGAGACCCAGTACTTC. Protein product: CASSETGQLGETQYF. V gene TRBV6-1 combines with J gene TRBJ2-5; TRBD1 matches 7 bases. Germline CDR1 and CDR2: MNHNS and SASEGT. J gave up 5 bases and V 3 bases, and 9 bases lay outside the gene matches. CDR3 length equals 15 residues.

The rearrangement links TRBV6-5 to TRBJ2-1; tentative D call: TRBD1 (6 bases). The CDR3 is made up of 15 amino acids. Germline V gives CDR1 MNHEY, CDR2 SVGAGI. The V end lost 5 bases, the J end lost 0 bases, and 11 bases lay between the germline ends. The CDR3 region is CASSPQGSSYNEQFF. The DNA for the CDR3 is TGTGCCAGCAGTCCCCAGGGGAGCTCCTACAATGAGCAGTTCTTC.

The V call is TRBV10-3, the J call TRBJ2-1, with D possibly being TRBD2 (5 bases). Germline loops: CDR1 ENHRY, CDR2 SYGVKD. This CDR3 has 12 amino acids. Trimming took off 6 bases at V and 7 bases at J, with 10 bases between the two ends. The CDR3 loop reads CAIRGSGNEQFF. Here the CDR3 DNA reads TGTGCCATCAGGGGGAGTGGGAATGAGCAGTTCTTC.

Written as DNA, the CDR3 is TGTGCCAGCAGTTCCCCAGCTAGCGGGGTAAAGCAGTACTTC. Translating it yields CASSSPASGVKQYF. V gene TRBV6-2 or TRBV6-3 combines with J gene TRBJ2-7, with 9 bases fitting TRBD2. The V gene end was trimmed by 4 bases and the J gene end by 8 bases; junction bases not matched to a gene: 9. Germline V gene sequence: CDR1 MNHEY, CDR2 SVGEGT. The CDR3 totals 14 residues.

The CDR3 nucleotides read TGTGCCAGCAGTCTCCCTTCCCTGGGCAATACGCAGTATTTT. Translated, it gives CASSLPSLGNTQYF. The rearrangement uses TRBV28 and TRBJ2-3; no clear D. Germline CDR1 is MDHEN and CDR2 is SYDVKM. V lost 5 bases, J lost 7 bases, and 16 bases lay in between. The CDR3 loop spans 14 amino acids.

The chain carries TRBV19 and TRBJ2-5; TRBD1 agrees at 8 bases. CDR1 and CDR2 from the germline V gene are LNHDA and SQIVND (reference sequence). V was clipped by 0 bases and J by 7 bases; unmatched bases: 13. The CDR3 has 17 amino acids. The CDR3 reads CASSIDYGQGQGGTQYF. As DNA, the CDR3 is TGTGCCAGTAGTATAGATTATGGACAGGGTCAAGGTGGGACCCAGTACTTC.

V is TRBV2 and J is TRBJ2-7; TRBD2 matches 9 bases. This CDR3 contains 16 residues. Germline loops: CDR1 SNHLY, CDR2 FYNNEI. V shed 6 bases and J 2 bases; nucleotides not matched to a gene: 11. This chain's CDR3 is CASSLTLAGTAYEQYF. The CDR3 DNA sequence: TGTGCCAGCAGCCTCACCCTAGCGGGAACTGCCTACGAGCAGTACTTC.

The rearrangement joins TRBV28 to TRBJ2-5; D is uncertain. V gave up 7 bases and J gave up 5 bases, with 14 bases separating them. Germline V lookup: CDR1 MDHEN, CDR2 SYDVKM. This CDR3 region has 13 residues. In nucleotides, the CDR3 is TGTGCCAGCACCACAGCTCCTCGGGAGACCCAGTACTTC. It encodes CASTTAPRETQYF.

In its sample, this clone was seen a few times. The V gene is TRBV11-3, the J gene TRBJ2-2, with TRBD1 matching over 8 bases. The CDR3 extends over 17 amino acids. V shed 6 bases, J shed 7 bases, and the junction held 16 bases outside the gene matches. Germline V gene lookup returns CDR1 SGHNT and CDR2 YENEEA. The CDR3, as DNA: TGTGCCAGCAGTCCAAAAGACGGGACAGGTCGGATCGGGGAGCTGTTTTTT. It specifies CASSPKDGTGRIGELFF. Filled out from reference TRBV11-3 and TRBJ2-2, the complete variable domain reads EAGVVQSPRYKIIEKKQPVAFWCNPISGHNTLYWYLQNLGQGPELLIRYENEEAVDDSQLPKDRFSAERLKGVDSTLKIQPAELGDSAVYLCASSPKDGTGRIGELFFGEGSRLTVL.

V and J are TRBV28 and TRBJ2-7; 8 bases align to TRBD2. Trimming cost V 7 bases and J 7 bases; bases outside gene matches: 15. In germline, CDR1 is MDHEN, CDR2 SYDVKM. The CDR3 length is 15 residues. CDR3 DNA: TGTGCCAGCACTCCTTCCCCGGGAGGGGAGTGGGAGCAGTACTTC. As protein: CASTPSPGGEWEQYF.

The gene calls are TRBV25-1 and TRBJ1-1; D is ambiguous. The CDR3 has 14 amino acids. Germline V lookup: CDR1 MGHDK, CDR2 SYGVNS. V gave up 0 bases and J gave up 4 bases, with 9 bases separating them. The CDR3 loop reads CASSEYGAGTEAFF. The CDR3 nucleotides read TGTGCCAGCAGTGAATATGGAGCTGGCACTGAAGCTTTCTTT.

V gene TRBV4-1 combines with J gene TRBJ2-3, with TRBD1 identical over 7 bases. The V and J ends lost 3 bases and 4 bases, in that order; junction bases with no gene match: 4. The length of the CDR3 is 14 residues. CDR1 MGHRA and CDR2 YSYEKL come from the germline V gene. The CDR3 DNA follows: TGCGCCAGCAGCCACCTACAGGGGCCAGATACGCAGTATTTT. Its translation is CASSHLQGPDTQYF.

This chain uses TRBV12-2 with TRBJ2-5; TRBD2 reflects the table's D call only, with no check against the DNA. TRBV12-2 is designated a pseudogene. The CDR3 has 17 amino acids. The CDR3 is CASRLETSRSPQETQYF. CDR3 DNA sequence: TGTGCAAGTCGCTTAGAAACTAGCCGGAGCCCCCAAGAGACCCAGTACTTC.

This chain connects TRBV5-6 to TRBJ1-1; D is unresolved. Trimming stripped 4 bases from V and 7 bases from J, with 11 bases between. The CDR3 covers 12 residues. Germline V gene sequence: CDR1 SGHDT, CDR2 YYEEEE. Here the CDR3 reads CASSAGSNEAFF. CDR3 sequence (DNA): TGTGCCAGCAGCGCCGGGTCAAATGAAGCTTTCTTT.

The gene calls are TRBV5-1 and TRBJ2-1; maybe TRBD1 (6 bases). This CDR3 comprises 15 residues. V shed 4 bases and J shed 4 bases, with 15 bases lying between them. Germline CDR1 SGHRS, CDR2 YFSETQ. This CDR3 is CASSPDRPTYNEQFF. For the CDR3, the DNA is TGCGCCAGCAGCCCTGACAGGCCTACTTACAATGAGCAGTTCTTC. The entire variable domain, with the rest obtained from reference TRBV5-1 and TRBJ2-1, is as follows: KAGVTQTPRYLIKTRGQQVTLSCSPISGHRSVSWYQQTPGQGLQFLFEYFSETQRNKGNFPGRFSGRQFSNSRSEMNVSTLELGDSALYLCASSPDRPTYNEQFFGPGTRLTVL.

The chain has TRBV19 and TRBJ1-5, with D perhaps TRBD1 (5 bases). The V end lost 0 bases, the J end lost 7 bases, and 10 bases lay between the germline ends. The V gene's germline CDR1 is LNHDA and CDR2 SQIVND (reference sequence). This CDR3 comprises 14 residues. CDR3 coding DNA: TGTGCCAGTAGTATAGATCGGGGGTTCCAGCCCCAGCATTTT. It encodes CASSIDRGFQPQHF.

A word on this clone: A read error may produce the germline difference seen at one junction end. V and J are TRBV7-7 and TRBJ1-3; 8 nucleotides align to TRBD1. Germline V gives CDR1 SSHAT, CDR2 FNYEAQ (reference sequence). The CDR3 totals 16 residues. The CDR3 bases are TGTGCTAGCAGCTTAGCCCCAGGGGGCGAAGGAAACACCATATATTTT. It is translated as CASSLAPGGEGNTIYF.

V gene TRBV2 combines with J gene TRBJ2-4, with D tentatively TRBD1 (5 bases). Germline V CDR1 and CDR2: SNHLY, FYNNEI. V lost 2 bases and J 0 bases, leaving 8 bases between the germline ends. CDR3 length equals 15 residues. The CDR3 DNA reads TGTGCCAGCAGTGAACTACAGGCAGCCAAAAACATTCAGTACTTC. This gives the protein CASSELQAAKNIQYF.

J is TRBJ1-6 and V is TRBV5-4, with a weak D call TRBD1 (6 bases). V lost 4 bases, J lost 7 bases, and 12 bases lay in between. Per the germline V gene, CDR1 is SGHNT and CDR2 is YYREEE (reference sequence). The CDR3 totals 14 residues. The CDR3 sequence: CASSQDRPNSPLHF. In DNA form, the CDR3 reads TGTGCCAGCAGCCAGGACAGACCCAATTCACCCCTCCACTTT. Looking up the rest from reference TRBV5-4 and TRBJ1-6 gives the full variable domain: ETGVTQSPTHLIKTRGQQVTLRCSSQSGHNTVSWYQQALGQGPQFIFQYYREEENGRGNFPPRFSGLQFPNYSSELNVNALELDDSALYLCASSQDRPNSPLHFGNGTRLTVT.